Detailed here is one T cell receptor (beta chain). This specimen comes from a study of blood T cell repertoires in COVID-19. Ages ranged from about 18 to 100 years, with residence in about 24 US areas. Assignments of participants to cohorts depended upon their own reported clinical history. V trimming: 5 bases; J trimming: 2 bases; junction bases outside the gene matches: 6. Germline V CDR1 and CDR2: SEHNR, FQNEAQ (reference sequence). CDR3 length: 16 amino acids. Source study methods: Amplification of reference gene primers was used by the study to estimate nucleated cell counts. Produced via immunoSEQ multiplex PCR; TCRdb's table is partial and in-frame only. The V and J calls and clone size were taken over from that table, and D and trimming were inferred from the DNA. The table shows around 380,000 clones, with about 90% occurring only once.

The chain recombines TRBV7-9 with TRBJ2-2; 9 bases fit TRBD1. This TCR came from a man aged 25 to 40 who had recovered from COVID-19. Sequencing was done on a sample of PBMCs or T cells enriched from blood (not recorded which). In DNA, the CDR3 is TGTGCCAGCAGCCGCCGGACAGGGGCAAACACCGGGGAGCTGTTTTTT. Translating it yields CASSRRTGANTGELFF.